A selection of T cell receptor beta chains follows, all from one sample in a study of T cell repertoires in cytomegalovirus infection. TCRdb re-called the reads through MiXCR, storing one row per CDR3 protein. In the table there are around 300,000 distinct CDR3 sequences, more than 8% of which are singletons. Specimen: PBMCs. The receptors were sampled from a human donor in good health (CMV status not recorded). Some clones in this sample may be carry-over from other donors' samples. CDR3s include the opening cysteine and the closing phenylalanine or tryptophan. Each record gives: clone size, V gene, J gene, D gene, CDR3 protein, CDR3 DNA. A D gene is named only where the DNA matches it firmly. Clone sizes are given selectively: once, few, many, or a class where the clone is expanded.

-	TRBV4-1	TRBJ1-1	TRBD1	CASSQDTDRGASMNTEAFF	TGCGCCAGCAGCCAAGATACGGACAGGGGGGCATCCATGAACACTGAAGCTTTCTTT
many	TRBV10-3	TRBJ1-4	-	CAISESGDEKLFF	TGTGCCATCAGTGAGTCGGGTGATGAAAAACTGTTTTTT
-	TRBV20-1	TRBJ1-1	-	CSARGDNMNTEAFF	TGCAGTGCTAGAGGAGATAACATGAACACTGAAGCTTTCTTT
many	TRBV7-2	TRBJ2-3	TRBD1	CASSRDRGADTQYF	TGTGCCAGCAGCCGCGACAGGGGGGCAGATACGCAGTATTTT
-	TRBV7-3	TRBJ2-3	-	CASSPRPEDTQYF	TGTGCCAGCAGCCCACGACCGGAGGATACGCAGTATTTT
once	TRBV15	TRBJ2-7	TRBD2	CATSRAGGSRPYEQYF	TGTGCCACCAGCAGAGCTGGCGGGAGTAGGCCCTACGAGCAGTACTTC
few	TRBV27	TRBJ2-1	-	CASSRQSGAPNEQFF	TGTGCCAGCAGCCGCCAGAGTGGAGCGCCGAATGAGCAGTTCTTC
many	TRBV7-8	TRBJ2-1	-	CASSPFGRGSSYNEQFF	TGTGCCAGCAGCCCCTTTGGTAGGGGAAGCTCCTACAATGAGCAGTTCTTC
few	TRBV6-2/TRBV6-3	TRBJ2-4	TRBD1	CASRTGRGGIQYF	TGTGCCAGCAGGACAGGGCGAGGTGGTATTCAGTACTTC
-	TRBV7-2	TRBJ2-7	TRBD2	CASSPGGTTREQYF	TGTGCCAGCAGTCCGGGTGGGACTACGCGCGAGCAGTACTTC
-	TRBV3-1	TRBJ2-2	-	CASSQVANTGELFF	TGTGCCAGCAGCCAAGTAGCGAACACCGGGGAGCTGTTTTTT
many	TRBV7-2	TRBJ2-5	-	CASSLWGLETQYF	TGTGCCAGCAGCTTATGGGGGCTGGAGACCCAGTACTTC
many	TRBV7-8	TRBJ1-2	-	CASSPLGGTVNYGYTF	TGTGCCAGCAGCCCATTAGGGGGGACGGTTAACTATGGCTACACCTTC
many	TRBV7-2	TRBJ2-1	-	CASSLVTGGGGYNEQFF	TGTGCCAGCAGCTTAGTAACAGGGGGAGGGGGGTACAATGAGCAGTTCTTC
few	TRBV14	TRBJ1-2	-	CASSQDRQEYGYTF	TGTGCCAGCAGCCAAGACAGACAGGAATATGGCTACACCTTC
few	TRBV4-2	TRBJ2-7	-	CASSQGRGSSSYEQYF	TGTGCCAGCAGCCAAGGTAGGGGGTCTTCCTCCTACGAGCAGTACTTC
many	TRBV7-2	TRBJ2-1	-	CASSFDTERSSSYNEQFF	TGTGCCAGCAGCTTTGACACGGAAAGGAGCTCTTCCTACAATGAGCAGTTCTTC
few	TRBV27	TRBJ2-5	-	CASSAGVLSLPETQYF	TGTGCCAGCAGTGCTGGAGTCCTTTCGCTCCCAGAGACCCAGTACTTC
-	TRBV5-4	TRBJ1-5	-	CASSLDQGSAQPQHF	TGTGCCAGCAGCTTGGATCAGGGCTCGGCTCAGCCCCAGCATTTT
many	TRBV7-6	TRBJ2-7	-	CASSATVNRDPYEQYF	TGTGCCAGCAGCGCTACCGTAAACAGGGACCCCTACGAGCAGTACTTC
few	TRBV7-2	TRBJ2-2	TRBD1	CASSSSLGGPGELFF	TGTGCCAGCAGCTCCTCGTTAGGGGGCCCCGGGGAGCTGTTTTTT
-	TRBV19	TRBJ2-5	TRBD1	CASGRDRAQETQYF	TGTGCCAGTGGCCGGGACAGGGCCCAAGAGACCCAGTACTTC
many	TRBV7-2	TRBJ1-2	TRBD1	CASSPRGQVYTF	TGTGCCAGCAGCCCTAGGGGGCAGGTCTACACCTTC
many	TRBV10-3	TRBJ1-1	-	CAISREEGRNTEAFF	TGTGCCATCAGTCGAGAGGAGGGGCGGAACACTGAAGCTTTCTTT
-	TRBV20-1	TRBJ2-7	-	CSARSGAPVEQYF	TGCAGTGCTAGATCCGGGGCTCCGGTGGAGCAGTACTTC
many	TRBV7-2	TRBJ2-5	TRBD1	CASSSGQGGYQETQYF	TGTGCCAGCAGCTCTGGACAGGGCGGGTACCAAGAGACCCAGTACTTC
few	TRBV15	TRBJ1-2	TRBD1	CATSRDSGTGGAKGYTF	TGTGCCACCAGCAGAGACTCAGGGACAGGGGGTGCAAAGGGCTACACCTTC
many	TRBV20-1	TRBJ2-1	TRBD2	CSARVSGGYNEQFF	TGCAGTGCTAGAGTAAGCGGGGGCTACAATGAGCAGTTCTTC
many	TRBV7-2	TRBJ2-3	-	CASSSLVGGATDTQYF	TGTGCCAGCAGCTCCCTGGTCGGGGGAGCCACAGATACGCAGTATTTT
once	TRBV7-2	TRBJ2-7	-	CAGSLGAYEQYF	TGTGCCGGCAGCTTAGGTGCCTACGAGCAGTACTTC
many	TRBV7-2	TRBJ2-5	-	CASSNVVSLQETQYF	TGTGCCAGCAGCAATGTGGTGTCGCTACAAGAGACCCAGTACTTC
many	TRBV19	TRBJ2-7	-	CASSAGFWNEQYF	TGTGCCAGTAGTGCAGGTTTTTGGAACGAGCAGTACTTC
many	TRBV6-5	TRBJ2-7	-	CASASTGGPYEQYF	TGTGCCAGCGCCTCGACGGGGGGCCCCTACGAGCAGTACTTC
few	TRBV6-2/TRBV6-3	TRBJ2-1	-	CASSPPLQRTYYNEQFF	TGTGCCAGCAGTCCCCCCTTGCAGCGGACCTACTACAATGAGCAGTTCTTC
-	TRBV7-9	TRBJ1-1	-	CASSLEVMVAEAFF	TGTGCCAGCAGCTTAGAAGTTATGGTCGCTGAAGCTTTCTTT